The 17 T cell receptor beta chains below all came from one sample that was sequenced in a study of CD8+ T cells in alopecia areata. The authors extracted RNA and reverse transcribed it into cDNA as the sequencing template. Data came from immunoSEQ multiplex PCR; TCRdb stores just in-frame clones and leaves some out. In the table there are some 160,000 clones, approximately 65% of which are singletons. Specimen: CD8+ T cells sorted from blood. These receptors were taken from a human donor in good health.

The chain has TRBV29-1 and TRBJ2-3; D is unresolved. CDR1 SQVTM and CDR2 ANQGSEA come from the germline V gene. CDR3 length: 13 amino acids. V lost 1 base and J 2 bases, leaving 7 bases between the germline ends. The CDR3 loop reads CSVEGSSTDTQYF. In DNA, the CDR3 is TGCAGCGTTGAAGGCAGTTCCACAGATACGCAGTATTTT.

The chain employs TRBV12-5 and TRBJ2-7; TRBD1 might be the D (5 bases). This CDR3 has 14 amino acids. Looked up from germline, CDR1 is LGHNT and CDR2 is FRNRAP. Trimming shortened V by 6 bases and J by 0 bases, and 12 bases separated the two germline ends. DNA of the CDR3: TGTGCTAGTGGAGCGACAGCGAACTCCTACGAGCAGTACTTC. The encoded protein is CASGATANSYEQYF. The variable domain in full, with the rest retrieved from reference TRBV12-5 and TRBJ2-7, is DARVTQTPRHKVTEMGQEVTMRCQPILGHNTVFWYRQTMMQGLELLAYFRNRAPLDDSGMPKDRFSAEMPDATLATLKIQPSEPRDSAVYFCASGATANSYEQYFGPGTRLTVT.

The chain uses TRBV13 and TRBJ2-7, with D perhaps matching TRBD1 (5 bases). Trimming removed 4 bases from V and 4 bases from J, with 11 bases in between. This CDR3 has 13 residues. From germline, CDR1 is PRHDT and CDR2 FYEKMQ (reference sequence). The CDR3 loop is CASSSTVGYEQYF. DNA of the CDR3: TGTGCCAGCAGCTCGACAGTAGGATACGAGCAGTACTTC.

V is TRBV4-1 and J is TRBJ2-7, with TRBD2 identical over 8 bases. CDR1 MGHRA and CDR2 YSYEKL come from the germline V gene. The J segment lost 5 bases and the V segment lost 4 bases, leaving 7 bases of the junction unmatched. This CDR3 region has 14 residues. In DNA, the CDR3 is TGCGCCAGCAGCCTAAGGGCGGGAGGCCACGAGCAGTACTTC. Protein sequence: CASSLRAGGHEQYF.

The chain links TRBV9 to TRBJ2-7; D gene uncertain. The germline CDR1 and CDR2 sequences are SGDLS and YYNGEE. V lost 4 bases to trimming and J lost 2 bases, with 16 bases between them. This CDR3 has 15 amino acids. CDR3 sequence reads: CASSPLMDLTYEQYF. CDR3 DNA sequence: TGTGCCAGCAGCCCCCTGATGGACCTAACCTACGAGCAGTACTTC.

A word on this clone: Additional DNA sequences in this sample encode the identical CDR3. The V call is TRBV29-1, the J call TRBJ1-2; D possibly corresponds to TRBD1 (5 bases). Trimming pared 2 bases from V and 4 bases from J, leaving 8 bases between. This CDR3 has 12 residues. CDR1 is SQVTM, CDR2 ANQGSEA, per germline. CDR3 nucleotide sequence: TGCAGCGTTGAAAGTGGGGGCTATGGCTACACCTTC. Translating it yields CSVESGGYGYTF.

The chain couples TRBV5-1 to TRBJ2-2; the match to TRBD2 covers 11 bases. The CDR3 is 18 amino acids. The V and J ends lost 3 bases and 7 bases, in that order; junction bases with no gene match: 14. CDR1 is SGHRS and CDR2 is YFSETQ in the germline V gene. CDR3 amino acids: CASSSPASSGRLDGELFF. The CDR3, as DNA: TGCGCCAGCAGCTCACCTGCCTCTAGCGGGAGGTTGGACGGGGAGCTGTTTTTT. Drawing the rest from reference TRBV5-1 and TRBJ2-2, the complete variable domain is KAGVTQTPRYLIKTRGQQVTLSCSPISGHRSVSWYQQTPGQGLQFLFEYFSETQRNKGNFPGRFSGRQFSNSRSEMNVSTLELGDSALYLCASSSPASSGRLDGELFFGEGSRLTVL.

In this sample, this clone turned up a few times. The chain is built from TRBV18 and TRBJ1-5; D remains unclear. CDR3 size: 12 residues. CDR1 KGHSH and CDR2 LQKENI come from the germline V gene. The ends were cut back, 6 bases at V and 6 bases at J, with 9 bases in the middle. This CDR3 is CASSHDSQPQHF. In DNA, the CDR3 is TGTGCCAGCTCCCACGACTCTCAGCCCCAGCATTTT.

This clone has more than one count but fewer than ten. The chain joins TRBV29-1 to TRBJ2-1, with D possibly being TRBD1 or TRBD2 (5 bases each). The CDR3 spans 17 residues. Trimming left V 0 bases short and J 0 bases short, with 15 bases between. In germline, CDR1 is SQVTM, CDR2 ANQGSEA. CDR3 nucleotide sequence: TGCAGCGTTGAAGACGGGACCCGAGCCGGCTCCTACAATGAGCAGTTCTTC. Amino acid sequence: CSVEDGTRAGSYNEQFF.

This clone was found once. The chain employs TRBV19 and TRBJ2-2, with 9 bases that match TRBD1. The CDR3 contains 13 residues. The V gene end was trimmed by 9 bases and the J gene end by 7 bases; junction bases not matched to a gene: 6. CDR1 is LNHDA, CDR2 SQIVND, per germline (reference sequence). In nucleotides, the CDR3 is TGTGCCAGCCTACAGGGGGCGGACGGGGAGCTGTTTTTT. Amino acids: CASLQGADGELFF.

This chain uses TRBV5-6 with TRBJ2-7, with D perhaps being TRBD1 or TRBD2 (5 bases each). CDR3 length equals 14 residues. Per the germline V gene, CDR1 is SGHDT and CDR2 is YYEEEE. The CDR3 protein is CASTARDGPHEQYF. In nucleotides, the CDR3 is TGTGCTTCCACCGCCCGGGACGGCCCCCACGAGCAGTACTTC.

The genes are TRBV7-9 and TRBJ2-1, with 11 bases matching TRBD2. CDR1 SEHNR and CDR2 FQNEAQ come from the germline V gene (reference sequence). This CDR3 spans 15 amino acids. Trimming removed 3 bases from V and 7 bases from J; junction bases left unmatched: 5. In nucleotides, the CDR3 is TGTGCCAGCAGCTTCAATAGCGGGAGGGGGAATGAGCAGTTCTTC. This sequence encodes CASSFNSGRGNEQFF.

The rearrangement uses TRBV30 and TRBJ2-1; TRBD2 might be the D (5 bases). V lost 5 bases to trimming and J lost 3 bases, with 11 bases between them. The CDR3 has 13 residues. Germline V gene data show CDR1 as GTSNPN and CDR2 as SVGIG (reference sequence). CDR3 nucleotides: TGTGCCTGGGGCGTTAGCGACTACAATGAGCAGTTCTTC. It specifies CAWGVSDYNEQFF.

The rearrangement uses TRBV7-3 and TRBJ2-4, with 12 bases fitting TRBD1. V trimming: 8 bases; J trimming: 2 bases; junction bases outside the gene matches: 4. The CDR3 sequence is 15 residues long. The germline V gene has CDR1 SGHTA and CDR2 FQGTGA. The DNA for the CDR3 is TGTGCCAGCTGGGGACAGGGGGCGACCAAAAACATTCAGTACTTC. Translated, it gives CASWGQGATKNIQYF.

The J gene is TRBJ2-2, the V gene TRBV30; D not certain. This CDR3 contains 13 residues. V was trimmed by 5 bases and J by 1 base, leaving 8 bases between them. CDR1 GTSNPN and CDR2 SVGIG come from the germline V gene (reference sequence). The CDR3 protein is CAWLTGNTGELFF. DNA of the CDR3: TGTGCCTGGTTAACGGGGAACACCGGGGAGCTGTTTTTT.

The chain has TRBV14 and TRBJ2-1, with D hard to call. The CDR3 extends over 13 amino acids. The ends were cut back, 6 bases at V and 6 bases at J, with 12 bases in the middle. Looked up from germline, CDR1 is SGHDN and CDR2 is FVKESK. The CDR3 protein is CASSSTTFNEQFF. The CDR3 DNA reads TGTGCCAGCAGTAGCACTACTTTCAATGAGCAGTTCTTC. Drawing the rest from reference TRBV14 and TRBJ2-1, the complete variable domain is EAGVTQFPSHSVIEKGQTVTLRCDPISGHDNLYWYRRVMGKEIKFLLHFVKESKQDESGMPNNRFLAERTGGTYSTLKVQPAELEDSGVYFCASSSTTFNEQFFGPGTRLTVL.

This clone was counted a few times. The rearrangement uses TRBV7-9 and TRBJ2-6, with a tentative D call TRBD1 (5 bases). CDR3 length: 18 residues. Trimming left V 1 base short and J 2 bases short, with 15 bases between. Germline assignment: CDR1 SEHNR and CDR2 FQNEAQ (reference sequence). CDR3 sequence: CASSLGPPSGPGANVLTF. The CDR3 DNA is TGTGCCAGCAGCTTAGGACCCCCCTCAGGGCCTGGGGCCAACGTCCTGACTTTC.